These 21 T cell receptor beta chains were all obtained from the same sample, sequenced in a study of T cell repertoires in cytomegalovirus infection. What these receptors recognize is not known. From the reads, TCRdb called clonotypes with MiXCR, one entry per CDR3 protein. The table includes 300,000 to 400,000 distinct CDR3 sequences, roughly 25% detected once. Sequences were derived from cultured PBMCs, sampled from culture after CMV antigen stimulation. The receptors shown here come from a human donor in good health (CMV status not recorded). Some clones in this sample may be carry-over from other donors' samples.

The V call is TRBV9, the J call TRBJ1-5; maybe TRBD1 (5 bases). The V gene's germline CDR1 is SGDLS and CDR2 YYNGEE. The CDR3 has 14 residues. The V and J ends lost 5 bases and 3 bases respectively, with 12 bases between them. This CDR3 is CASSKSGLNQPQHF. CDR3 bases: TGTGCCAGCAGTAAATCGGGACTCAATCAGCCCCAGCATTTT. Variable domain in full (rest from reference TRBV9 and TRBJ1-5): DSGVTQTPKHLITATGQRVTLRCSPRSGDLSVYWYQQSLDQGLQFLIQYYNGEERAKGNILERFSAQQFPDLHSELNLSSLELGDSALYFCASSKSGLNQPQHFGDGTRLSIL.

The V call is TRBV29-1, the J call TRBJ1-1; the match to TRBD1 covers 8 bases. Germline trimming cut 4 bases from V and 6 bases from J; bases unmatched to any gene: 10. CDR1 is SQVTM and CDR2 is ANQGSEA in the germline V gene. The length of the CDR3 is 14 residues. DNA of the CDR3: TGCAGCGTTGCTCGACAGGGGAGGATCGCTGAAGCTTTCTTT. Translated: CSVARQGRIAEAFF.

Here the CDR3 DNA reads TGTGCCAGTACCCCGGGGGCTAATGAGCAGTTCTTC. Amino acid sequence: CASTPGANEQFF. The rearrangement joins TRBV19 to TRBJ2-1, with D perhaps assigned TRBD1 or TRBD2 (6 bases each). V was clipped by 7 bases and J by 7 bases, with 11 bases between them. The CDR3 runs to 12 residues. The germline CDR1 and CDR2 sequences are LNHDA and SQIVND (reference sequence).

The chain combines TRBV27 with TRBJ1-1, with D possibly matching TRBD1 (6 bases). V was clipped by 6 bases and J by 3 bases, with 17 bases between them. CDR1 is MNHEY, CDR2 SMNVEV, per germline (reference sequence). This CDR3 region has 15 residues. The CDR3 DNA follows: TGTGCCAGCAGCCCGCGTCGAGGGGGGGACACTGAAGCTTTCTTT. It translates to CASSPRRGGDTEAFF.

The chain joins TRBV4-1 to TRBJ2-3; D may correspond to TRBD1 or TRBD2 (5 bases each). The length of the CDR3 is 15 residues. V lost 8 bases and J lost 0, with 15 bases in between. The V gene's germline CDR1 is MGHRA and CDR2 YSYEKL. CDR3: CASSTRGTSTDTQYF. In DNA, the CDR3 is TGCGCCAGCTCAACTAGGGGAACTAGCACAGATACGCAGTATTTT.

The J gene is TRBJ2-7, the V gene TRBV4-3; possibly TRBD1 for D (5 bases). With 1 base removed from V and 3 bases from J, the gap between germline ends came to 13 bases. This CDR3 has 15 residues. Germline V gene data show CDR1 as LGHNA and CDR2 as YSLEER. The CDR3 DNA reads as TGCGCCAGCAGCCAAGTGGAACAGGTCTTCTACGAGCAGTACGTC. Residues: CASSQVEQVFYEQYV.

This clonotype was seen ten or more times. This rearrangement joins TRBV7-2 to TRBJ2-1, with 7 positions matching TRBD2. J was trimmed by 3 bases and V by 7 bases; bases with no gene match: 9. CDR1 is SGHTA, CDR2 FQGNSA, per germline. This CDR3 comprises 15 residues. The CDR3 DNA is TGTGCCAGCAAGGAGGGTAGCGGGTTCTACAATGAGCAGTTCTTC. Translation gives CASKEGSGFYNEQFF.

The chain couples TRBV7-8 to TRBJ2-2; 9 positions agree with TRBD1. The V and J ends lost 3 bases and 5 bases, in that order; junction bases with no gene match: 10. The CDR3 contains 17 residues. Germline values: CDR1 SGHVS, CDR2 FQNEAQ. The CDR3 loop reads CASSFHRGQGVTGELFF. DNA for the CDR3: TGTGCCAGCAGCTTTCACCGGGGACAGGGCGTGACCGGGGAGCTGTTTTTT. The full variable domain, its missing parts supplied by reference TRBV7-8 and TRBJ2-2, is GAGVSQSPRYKVAKRGQDVALRCDPISGHVSLFWYQQALGQGPEFLTYFQNEAQLDKSGLPSDRFFAERPEGSVSTLKIQRTQQEDSAVYLCASSFHRGQGVTGELFFGEGSRLTVL.

This chain uses TRBV7-2 with TRBJ2-7, with D maybe TRBD2 (5 bases). This CDR3 spans 16 amino acids. The V gene's germline CDR1 is SGHTA and CDR2 FQGNSA. Trimming removed 5 bases at V and 4 bases at J, with 21 bases between. The CDR3 is CASSPAGVRGTYEQYF. Written as DNA, the CDR3 is TGTGCCAGCAGCCCCGCTGGGGTCCGGGGAACTTACGAGCAGTACTTC.

This clonotype was detected many times. The rearrangement links TRBV7-8 to TRBJ2-5, with D possibly TRBD1 on 6 matching bases. In germline, CDR1 is SGHVS, CDR2 FQNEAQ. The CDR3 sequence is 13 residues long. The V and J ends lost 5 bases and 5 bases respectively, with 12 bases between them. CDR3 sequence: CASSGDRWETQYF. Written as DNA, the CDR3 is TGTGCCAGCAGCGGTGACAGGTGGGAGACCCAGTACTTC. The complete variable domain, with remaining parts taken from reference TRBV7-8 and TRBJ2-5, reads GAGVSQSPRYKVAKRGQDVALRCDPISGHVSLFWYQQALGQGPEFLTYFQNEAQLDKSGLPSDRFFAERPEGSVSTLKIQRTQQEDSAVYLCASSGDRWETQYFGPGTRLLVL.

The CDR3 sequence is CASSAGVGSPLHF. CDR3 DNA: TGTGCCAGCAGCGCGGGGGTGGGGTCACCCCTCCACTTT. The chain combines TRBV11-3 with TRBJ1-6; maybe TRBD1 (5 bases). Deletions cut 5 bases from V and 10 bases from J, with 12 bases between. CDR1 and CDR2 (germline): SGHNT, YENEEA. CDR3 length: 13 amino acids. Full variable domain (rest looked up from reference TRBV11-3 and TRBJ1-6): EAGVVQSPRYKIIEKKQPVAFWCNPISGHNTLYWYLQNLGQGPELLIRYENEEAVDDSQLPKDRFSAERLKGVDSTLKIQPAELGDSAVYLCASSAGVGSPLHFGNGTRLTVT.

This clonotype has just a few counts. The chain carries TRBV5-4 and TRBJ2-5, with 7 bases aligning to TRBD1. Trimming removed 4 bases from V and 4 bases from J; junction bases left unmatched: 10. Germline assignment: CDR1 SGHNT and CDR2 YYREEE (reference sequence). The CDR3 is made up of 15 amino acids. The CDR3 sequence is CASSQQGHTTETQYF. In nucleotides, the CDR3 is TGTGCCAGCAGCCAACAGGGGCATACGACAGAGACCCAGTACTTC.

The sample holds many counts of this clonotype. CDR3 sequence: CASSFRYRGARQPQHF. Here the CDR3 DNA reads TGCGCCAGCAGCTTTCGTTATCGGGGGGCGCGTCAGCCCCAGCATTTT. The rearrangement joins TRBV5-1 to TRBJ1-5; weak D call: TRBD1 (6 bases). CDR3 length: 16 amino acids. V lost 2 bases and J 6 bases, leaving 18 bases between the germline ends. The germline V gene encodes CDR1 SGHRS and CDR2 YFSETQ.

This clonotype was counted ten times or more. The chain carries TRBV4-3 and TRBJ2-1; D perhaps matches TRBD2 (6 bases). The germline V gene encodes CDR1 LGHNA and CDR2 YSLEER. The CDR3 has 18 residues. The V gene lost 0 bases and the J gene lost 0 bases, with 15 bases spanning the gap. The CDR3 reads CASSQDPLAFSSYNEQFF. The DNA for the CDR3 is TGCGCCAGCAGCCAAGATCCCCTAGCGTTTAGCTCCTACAATGAGCAGTTCTTC.

This clonotype was counted a few times. The chain uses TRBV19 and TRBJ1-2, with D uncertain. Trimming cost V 1 base and J 8 bases, with 5 bases left between them. CDR3 length: 11 amino acids. Germline V gives CDR1 LNHDA, CDR2 SQIVND (reference sequence). In DNA form, the CDR3 reads TGTGCCAGTAGTATAGCCGGCGGCTACACCTTC. It yields the protein CASSIAGGYTF. Filled out from reference TRBV19 and TRBJ1-2, the complete variable domain reads DGGITQSPKYLFRKEGQNVTLSCEQNLNHDAMYWYRQDPGQGLRLIYYSQIVNDFQKGDIAEGYSVSREKKESFPLTVTSAQKNPTAFYLCASSIAGGYTFGSGTRLTVV.

This clonotype has a count of ten or more. The V and J genes are TRBV7-2 and TRBJ1-1; 10 bases line up with TRBD1. CDR1 and CDR2 from the germline V gene are SGHTA and FQGNSA. V lost 5 bases, J lost 5 bases, and 8 bases stayed unmatched. The CDR3 loop spans 15 amino acids. The CDR3 protein is CASSGRQGARTEAFF. The CDR3 DNA reads TGTGCCAGCAGCGGACGACAGGGGGCGCGTACTGAAGCTTTCTTT.

This clonotype was recorded at least ten times. This chain connects TRBV12-3 or TRBV12-4 to TRBJ2-3; TRBD2 aligns across 9 bases. This CDR3 is 15 amino acids long. Trimming at V came to 4 bases and at J to 8 bases, leaving 10 bases not matched to a gene. CDR3 sequence reads: CASSSGASGVTTQYF. The CDR3 bases are TGTGCCAGCAGTTCTGGGGCTAGCGGGGTCACTACGCAGTATTTT.

This clonotype appeared a few times. V gene TRBV7-2 combines with J gene TRBJ2-4; TRBD2 might be the D (6 bases). There are 13 residues in the CDR3. V dropped 5 bases and J dropped 8 bases, with 13 bases sitting between them. Germline lookup yields CDR1 SGHTA and CDR2 FQGNSA. The CDR3 loop is CASSPPPGDIQYF. In DNA form, the CDR3 reads TGTGCCAGCAGCCCCCCTCCGGGGGACATTCAGTACTTC.

V is TRBV6-2 or TRBV6-3 and J is TRBJ1-1, with unresolved D. The CDR3 sequence is 12 residues long. The germline V gene encodes CDR1 MNHEY and CDR2 SVGEGT. The V end lost 9 bases, the J end lost 0 bases, and 8 bases lay between the germline ends. CDR3 sequence (DNA): TGTGCCAGTGGGAGGATGAACACTGAAGCTTTCTTT. It translates to CASGRMNTEAFF.

The sample holds many counts of this clonotype. The rearrangement uses TRBV7-8 and TRBJ2-7; D perhaps matches TRBD2 (6 bases). CDR1 and CDR2 from the germline V gene are SGHVS and FQNEAQ. CDR3 length: 16 amino acids. V lost 0 bases and J lost 2, with 14 bases in between. CDR3 in DNA: TGTGCCAGCAGCTTAGCCCCTAGCGCGACAACCTACGAGCAGTACTTC. Translated, it gives CASSLAPSATTYEQYF.

This chain joins TRBV6-4 and TRBJ2-3, with a possible D match to TRBD2 (6 bases). This CDR3 has 14 residues. Germline CDR1 reads MRHNA; CDR2 reads SNTAGT. Trimming pared 8 bases from V and 2 bases from J, leaving 14 bases between. The chain's CDR3 is CASRKLAHTDTQYF. CDR3 nucleotides: TGTGCCAGCCGGAAACTAGCTCACACAGATACGCAGTATTTT.